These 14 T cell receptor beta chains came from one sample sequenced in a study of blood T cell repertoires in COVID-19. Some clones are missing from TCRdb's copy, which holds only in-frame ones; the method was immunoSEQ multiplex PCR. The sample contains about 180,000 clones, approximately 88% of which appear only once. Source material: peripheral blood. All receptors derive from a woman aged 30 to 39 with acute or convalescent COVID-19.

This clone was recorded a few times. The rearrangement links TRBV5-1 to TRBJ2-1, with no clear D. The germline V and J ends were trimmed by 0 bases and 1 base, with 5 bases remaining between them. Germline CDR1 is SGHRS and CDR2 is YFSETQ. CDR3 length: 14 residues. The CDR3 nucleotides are TGCGCCAGCAGCTTGGTCGGGTCCTACAATGAGCAGTTCTTC. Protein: CASSLVGSYNEQFF.

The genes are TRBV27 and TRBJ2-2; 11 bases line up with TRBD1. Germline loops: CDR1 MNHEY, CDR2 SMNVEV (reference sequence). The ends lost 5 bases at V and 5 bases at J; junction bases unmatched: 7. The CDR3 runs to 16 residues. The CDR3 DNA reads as TGTGCCAGCAGTCCAAATCGGGACAGGGGGACCGGGGAGCTGTTTTTT. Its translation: CASSPNRDRGTGELFF.

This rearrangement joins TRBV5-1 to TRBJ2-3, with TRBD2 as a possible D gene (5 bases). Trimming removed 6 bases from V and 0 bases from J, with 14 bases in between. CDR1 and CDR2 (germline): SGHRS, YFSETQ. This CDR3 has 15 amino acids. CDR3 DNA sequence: TGCGCCAGCAACCGGGGTGCGTCTAGCACAGATACGCAGTATTTT. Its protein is CASNRGASSTDTQYF.

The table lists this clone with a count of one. The CDR3 DNA reads TGTGCCAGCACCAATAGCGGGAGCTCCTACGAGCAGTACTTC. Its protein is CASTNSGSSYEQYF. This chain links TRBV28 with TRBJ2-7, with 9 bases that match TRBD2. Trimming at V came to 7 bases and at J to 0 bases, leaving 4 bases not matched to a gene. This CDR3 comprises 14 residues. The germline V gene encodes CDR1 MDHEN and CDR2 SYDVKM. Filled out from reference TRBV28 and TRBJ2-7, the complete variable domain reads DVKVTQSSRYLVKRTGEKVFLECVQDMDHENMFWYRQDPGLGLRLIYFSYDVKMKEKGDIPEGYSVSREKKERFSLILESASTNQTSMYLCASTNSGSSYEQYFGPGTRLTVT.

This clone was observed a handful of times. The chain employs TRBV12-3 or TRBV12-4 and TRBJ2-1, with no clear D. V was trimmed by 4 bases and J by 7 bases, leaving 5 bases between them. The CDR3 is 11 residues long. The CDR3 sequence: CASSSFNEQFF. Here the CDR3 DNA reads TGTGCCAGCAGTTCCTTTAATGAGCAGTTCTTC.

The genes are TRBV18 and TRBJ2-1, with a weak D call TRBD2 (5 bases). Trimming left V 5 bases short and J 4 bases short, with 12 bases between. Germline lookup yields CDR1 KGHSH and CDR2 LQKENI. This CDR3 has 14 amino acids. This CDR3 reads CASSDDGDYNEQFF. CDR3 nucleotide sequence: TGTGCCAGCTCAGATGACGGGGATTACAATGAGCAGTTCTTC.

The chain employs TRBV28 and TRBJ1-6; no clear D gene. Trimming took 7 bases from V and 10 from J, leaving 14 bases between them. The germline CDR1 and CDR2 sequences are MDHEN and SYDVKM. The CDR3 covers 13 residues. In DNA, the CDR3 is TGTGCCAGCAAATGGGAGTCAGGCTCACCCCTCCACTTT. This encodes CASKWESGSPLHF.

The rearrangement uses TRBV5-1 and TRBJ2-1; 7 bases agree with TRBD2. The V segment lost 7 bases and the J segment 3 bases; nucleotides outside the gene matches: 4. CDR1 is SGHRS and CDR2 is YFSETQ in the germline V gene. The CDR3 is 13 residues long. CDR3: CASPSSGYNEQFF. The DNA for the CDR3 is TGCGCCAGCCCATCTAGCGGCTACAATGAGCAGTTCTTC.

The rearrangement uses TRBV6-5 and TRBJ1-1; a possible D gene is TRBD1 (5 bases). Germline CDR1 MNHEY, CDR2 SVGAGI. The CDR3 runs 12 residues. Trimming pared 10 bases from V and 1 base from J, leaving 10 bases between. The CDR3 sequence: CATRRGNTEAFF. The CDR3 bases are TGTGCCACCCGAAGGGGGAACACTGAAGCTTTCTTT.

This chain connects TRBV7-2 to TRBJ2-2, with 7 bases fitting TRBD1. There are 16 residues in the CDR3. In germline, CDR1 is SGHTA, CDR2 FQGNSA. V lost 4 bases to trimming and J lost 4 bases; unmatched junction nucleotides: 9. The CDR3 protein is CASSYYRGGITGELFF. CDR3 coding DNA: TGTGCCAGCAGCTATTACAGGGGTGGTATCACCGGGGAGCTGTTTTTT.

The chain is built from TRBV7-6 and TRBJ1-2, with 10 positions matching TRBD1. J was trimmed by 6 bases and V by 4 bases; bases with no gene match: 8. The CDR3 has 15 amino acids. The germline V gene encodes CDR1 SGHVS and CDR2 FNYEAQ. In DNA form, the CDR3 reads TGTGCCAGCAGCTCCGGACAGGGGGGAACGGATGGCTACACCTTC. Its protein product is CASSSGQGGTDGYTF.

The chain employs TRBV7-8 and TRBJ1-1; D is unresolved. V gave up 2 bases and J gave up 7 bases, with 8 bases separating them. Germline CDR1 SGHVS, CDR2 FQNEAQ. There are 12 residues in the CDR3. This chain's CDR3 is CASSLYSGEAFF. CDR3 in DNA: TGTGCCAGCAGCTTATATTCCGGTGAAGCTTTCTTT.

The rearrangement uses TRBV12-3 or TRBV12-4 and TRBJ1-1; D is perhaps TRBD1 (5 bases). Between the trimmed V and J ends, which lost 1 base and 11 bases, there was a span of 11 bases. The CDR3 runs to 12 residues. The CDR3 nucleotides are TGTGCCAGCAGTTTAGTGGCAGGGAATGCTTTCTTT. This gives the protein CASSLVAGNAFF.

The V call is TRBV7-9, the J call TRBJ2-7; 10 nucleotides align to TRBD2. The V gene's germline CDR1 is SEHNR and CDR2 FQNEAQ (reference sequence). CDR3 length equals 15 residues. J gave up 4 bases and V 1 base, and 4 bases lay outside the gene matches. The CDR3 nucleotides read TGTGCCAGCAGCTTAGGATCTAGCGGGAGATACGAGCAGTACTTC. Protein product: CASSLGSSGRYEQYF.